A selection of T cell receptor beta chains follows, all from one sample in a study of blood T cell repertoires in COVID-19. The assay was immunoSEQ multiplex PCR, and TCRdb's table has in-frame clones only and misses some. Among about 87,000 clones listed, approximately 75% were seen once. Sequenced: peripheral blood. These receptors were taken from a woman aged 50 to 65 with acute or convalescent COVID-19. Both conserved end residues are part of each CDR3. A D gene is named only where the DNA matches it firmly. Size is omitted from some rows. Given values are once, few, many or a class for expanded clones.

D: -
length: 12
size: -
V: TRBV6-6
J: TRBJ1-1
CDR3: CASTPGNTEAFF
DNA: TGTGCCAGCACGCCAGGGAACACTGAAGCTTTCTTT

D: TRBD1
length: 16
size: few
V: TRBV7-6
J: TRBJ1-1
CDR3: CASSLGGRGRNTEAFF
DNA: TGTGCCAGCAGCTTAGGGGGCAGGGGGCGGAACACTGAAGCTTTCTTT

D: -
length: 13
size: -
V: TRBV5-1
J: TRBJ1-6
CDR3: CASSLSGHQHLHF
DNA: TGCGCCAGCAGCTTGAGCGGCCATCAACACCTCCACTTT

D: -
length: 16
size: -
V: TRBV28
J: TRBJ2-1
CDR3: CASSFFDSSVNNEQFF
DNA: TGTGCCAGCAGTTTTTTCGACAGCTCAGTGAACAATGAGCAGTTCTTC

D: TRBD1
length: 12
size: -
V: TRBV2
J: TRBJ2-5
CDR3: CASTGGFETQYF
DNA: TGTGCCAGTACAGGGGGCTTTGAGACCCAGTACTTC

D: TRBD1
length: 13
size: -
V: TRBV9
J: TRBJ1-2
CDR3: CASSAGQGEHYTF
DNA: TGTGCCAGCAGCGCGGGACAGGGAGAACACTACACCTTC

D: TRBD1
length: 17
size: -
V: TRBV7-9
J: TRBJ1-5
CDR3: CASSLTGGTGDNQPQHF
DNA: TGTGCCAGCAGCCTGACAGGGGGGACAGGGGACAATCAGCCCCAGCATTTT

D: -
length: 13
size: -
V: TRBV10-3
J: TRBJ2-2
CDR3: CAISEDSTGELFF
DNA: TGTGCCATCAGTGAAGACAGCACCGGGGAGCTGTTTTTT

D: TRBD1
length: 15
size: -
V: TRBV4-2
J: TRBJ1-1
CDR3: CASSQEGQGGTEAFF
DNA: TGTGCCAGCAGCCAAGAGGGACAGGGAGGAACTGAAGCTTTCTTT

D: -
length: 15
size: -
V: TRBV27
J: TRBJ1-2
CDR3: CASSFRHNLNYGYTF
DNA: TGTGCCAGCAGTTTCCGACACAATCTAAACTATGGCTACACCTTC

D: -
length: 12
size: once
V: TRBV2
J: TRBJ2-1
CDR3: CASTMGGYLRFF
DNA: TGTGCCAGCACCATGGGGGGATATCTGAGGTTCTTC

D: TRBD2
length: 15
size: -
V: TRBV27
J: TRBJ2-1
CDR3: CASSPPGGVNNEQFF
DNA: TGTGCCAGCAGTCCCCCGGGGGGGGTTAACAATGAGCAGTTCTTC

D: -
length: 15
size: -
V: TRBV19
J: TRBJ1-2
CDR3: CASSTPPGGSYGYTF
DNA: TGTGCCAGTAGTACCCCCCCCGGGGGAAGCTATGGCTACACCTTC

D: -
length: 15
size: -
V: TRBV7-2
J: TRBJ1-5
CDR3: CASSLEPGSNQPQHF
DNA: TGTGCCAGCAGCTTAGAGCCGGGAAGCAATCAGCCCCAGCATTTT

D: -
length: 12
size: -
V: TRBV29-1
J: TRBJ2-7
CDR3: CSVVTSLDEQYF
DNA: TGCAGCGTCGTTACTAGTCTGGACGAGCAGTACTTC

D: -
length: 14
size: few
V: TRBV19
J: TRBJ1-3
CDR3: CASKPTGTGNTIYF
DNA: TGTGCCAGTAAACCCACAGGGACTGGAAACACCATATATTTT

D: -
length: 15
size: -
V: TRBV3-1/TRBV3-2
J: TRBJ1-1
CDR3: CASSQQGRGNTEAFF
DNA: TGTGCCAGCAGCCAACAGGGGCGAGGGAACACTGAAGCTTTCTTT

D: TRBD1
length: 14
size: few
V: TRBV7-9
J: TRBJ2-2
CDR3: CASSLDRATGELFF
DNA: TGTGCCAGCAGCTTGGACAGGGCCACCGGGGAGCTGTTTTTT

D: -
length: 15
size: -
V: TRBV2
J: TRBJ1-6
CDR3: CASSRSQGRDSPLHF
DNA: TGTGCCAGCAGTCGGTCACAGGGCAGAGATTCACCCCTCCACTTT

D: -
length: 14
size: many
V: TRBV6-1
J: TRBJ1-6
CDR3: CASSERGYNSPLHF
DNA: TGTGCCAGCAGTGAAAGAGGTTATAATTCACCCCTCCACTTT

D: TRBD1
length: 15
size: -
V: TRBV4-2
J: TRBJ1-5
CDR3: CASSQEQGSNQPQHF
DNA: TGTGCCAGCAGCCAAGAACAGGGGAGCAATCAGCCCCAGCATTTT

D: TRBD1
length: 15
size: -
V: TRBV7-2
J: TRBJ1-6
CDR3: CASSLATGASSPLHF
DNA: TGTGCCAGCAGCTTAGCGACAGGGGCCAGCTCACCCCTCCACTTT

D: -
length: 15
size: -
V: TRBV7-2
J: TRBJ1-5
CDR3: CASSPQVYSNQPQHF
DNA: TGTGCCAGCAGCCCACAGGTATATAGCAATCAGCCCCAGCATTTT

D: -
length: 17
size: -
V: TRBV19
J: TRBJ1-5
CDR3: CASSPWVGGQNNQPQHF
DNA: TGTGCCAGTAGTCCCTGGGTCGGGGGGCAAAACAATCAGCCCCAGCATTTT

D: TRBD1
length: 14
size: few
V: TRBV7-2
J: TRBJ1-1
CDR3: CASSLRTGNTEAFF
DNA: TGTGCCAGCAGCCTACGGACAGGGAACACTGAAGCTTTCTTT

D: TRBD1
length: 14
size: once
V: TRBV27
J: TRBJ1-1
CDR3: CASSRQGPNTEAFF
DNA: TGTGCCAGCAGTCGACAGGGGCCGAACACTGAAGCTTTCTTT

D: -
length: 17
size: -
V: TRBV4-2
J: TRBJ2-6
CDR3: CASSQGTVVSGANVLTF
DNA: TGTGCCAGCAGCCAAGGGACAGTAGTCTCTGGGGCCAACGTCCTGACTTTC

D: TRBD1
length: 16
size: -
V: TRBV7-6
J: TRBJ2-7
CDR3: CASSLFWDRQTYEQYF
DNA: TGTGCCAGCAGCTTATTTTGGGACAGGCAAACCTACGAGCAGTACTTC

D: -
length: 11
size: -
V: TRBV7-6
J: TRBJ1-1
CDR3: CAGRTGIEAFF
DNA: TGTGCCGGCCGGACGGGAATTGAAGCTTTCTTT

D: TRBD1
length: 13
size: -
V: TRBV5-6
J: TRBJ1-2
CDR3: CASSHRQGDGYTF
DNA: TGTGCCAGCAGCCATCGACAGGGCGACGGCTACACCTTC

D: TRBD1
length: 15
size: -
V: TRBV13
J: TRBJ1-6
CDR3: CASSLGRQGNSPLHF
DNA: TGTGCCAGCAGCTTAGGCCGACAGGGTAATTCACCCCTCCACTTT

D: TRBD1
length: 16
size: -
V: TRBV3-1/TRBV3-2
J: TRBJ1-6
CDR3: CASSQTFGQGHSPLHF
DNA: TGTGCCAGCAGCCAAACGTTCGGACAGGGTCATTCACCCCTCCACTTT

D: TRBD2
length: 17
size: -
V: TRBV11-2
J: TRBJ2-2
CDR3: CASSRRTRGGAVGELFF
DNA: TGTGCCAGCAGCAGAAGGACTCGCGGGGGGGCAGTCGGGGAGCTGTTTTTT

D: TRBD1
length: 14
size: -
V: TRBV7-6
J: TRBJ2-1
CDR3: CASTRQGAVNEQFF
DNA: TGTGCCAGCACCCGACAGGGGGCTGTCAATGAGCAGTTCTTC

D: -
length: 15
size: -
V: TRBV15
J: TRBJ2-5
CDR3: CATSRDLGAQETQYF
DNA: TGTGCCACCAGCAGAGATCTAGGGGCTCAAGAGACCCAGTACTTC

D: TRBD1
length: 15
size: -
V: TRBV14
J: TRBJ1-2
CDR3: CASSLGSGTGRGYTF
DNA: TGTGCCAGCAGCCTAGGATCCGGGACAGGGAGAGGCTACACCTTC

D: -
length: 14
size: -
V: TRBV7-2
J: TRBJ1-1
CDR3: CASSPFPVNTEAFF
DNA: TGTGCCAGCAGCCCATTTCCAGTGAACACTGAAGCTTTCTTT

D: TRBD2
length: 18
size: -
V: TRBV9
J: TRBJ2-1
CDR3: CASSEGLAGGLTYNEQFF
DNA: TGTGCCAGCAGCGAGGGACTAGCGGGGGGTCTCACTTACAATGAGCAGTTCTTC

D: -
length: 13
size: -
V: TRBV7-7
J: TRBJ2-2
CDR3: CASSKGGTGELFF
DNA: TGTGCCAGCAGCAAAGGGGGCACCGGGGAGCTGTTTTTT

D: -
length: 14
size: few
V: TRBV6-5
J: TRBJ2-2
CDR3: CASTLRADTGELFF
DNA: TGTGCCAGCACCCTCCGAGCGGACACCGGGGAGCTGTTTTTT

D: -
length: 13
size: -
V: TRBV6-5
J: TRBJ1-2
CDR3: CASSTFRGVGYTF
DNA: TGTGCCAGCAGTACCTTTCGGGGGGTCGGCTACACCTTC

D: -
length: 12
size: -
V: TRBV3-1/TRBV3-2
J: TRBJ1-6
CDR3: CASVGAGSPLHF
DNA: TGTGCCAGCGTAGGGGCAGGTTCACCCCTCCACTTT

D: TRBD2
length: 16
size: -
V: TRBV3-1/TRBV3-2
J: TRBJ2-7
CDR3: CASSQDYQRGFYEQYF
DNA: TGTGCCAGCAGCCAAGATTACCAGCGGGGTTTCTACGAGCAGTACTTC

D: TRBD1
length: 16
size: -
V: TRBV18
J: TRBJ1-1
CDR3: CASSPTRQGSNTEAFF
DNA: TGTGCCAGCTCACCTACTCGACAGGGCTCGAACACTGAAGCTTTCTTT

D: TRBD1
length: 13
size: -
V: TRBV6-5
J: TRBJ2-7
CDR3: CASGTGGSYEQYF
DNA: TGTGCCAGCGGGACAGGGGGGTCCTACGAGCAGTACTTC

D: -
length: 14
size: -
V: TRBV9
J: TRBJ1-1
CDR3: CASSVGSQNTEAFF
DNA: TGTGCCAGCAGCGTAGGGAGTCAGAACACTGAAGCTTTCTTT

D: -
length: 13
size: -
V: TRBV5-1
J: TRBJ2-1
CDR3: CASSFPGEGVQFF
DNA: TGCGCCAGCAGCTTCCCAGGGGAAGGGGTGCAGTTCTTC

D: -
length: 13
size: -
V: TRBV6-5
J: TRBJ2-7
CDR3: CASSSGLRYEQYF
DNA: TGTGCCAGCAGTTCCGGTTTACGGTACGAGCAGTACTTC

D: TRBD1
length: 15
size: -
V: TRBV2
J: TRBJ1-4
CDR3: CASRRDRVTNEKLFF
DNA: TGTGCCAGCAGGCGAGACAGGGTGACTAATGAAAAACTGTTTTTT

D: TRBD2
length: 17
size: few
V: TRBV19
J: TRBJ2-1
CDR3: CASSIVGLAGGYNEQFF
DNA: TGTGCCAGTAGTATAGTCGGGCTAGCGGGGGGGTACAATGAGCAGTTCTTC

D: -
length: 14
size: -
V: TRBV6-5
J: TRBJ1-5
CDR3: CASSKRGSNQPQHF
DNA: TGTGCCAGCAGTAAACGGGGTAGCAATCAGCCCCAGCATTTT

D: -
length: 12
size: -
V: TRBV28
J: TRBJ1-2
CDR3: CASTPGVDGYTF
DNA: TGTGCCAGCACTCCGGGGGTTGATGGCTACACCTTC

D: -
length: 14
size: -
V: TRBV7-9
J: TRBJ1-1
CDR3: CASSLDGGHTEAFF
DNA: TGTGCCAGCAGCTTAGACGGGGGGCACACTGAAGCTTTCTTT

D: TRBD1
length: 15
size: few
V: TRBV15
J: TRBJ1-1
CDR3: CATSSATGLNTEAFF
DNA: TGTGCCACCAGCTCAGCGACAGGGTTGAACACTGAAGCTTTCTTT

D: -
length: 17
size: few
V: TRBV27
J: TRBJ1-1
CDR3: CASSLSQGERVNTEAFF
DNA: TGTGCCAGCAGTTTATCGCAAGGTGAACGGGTGAACACTGAAGCTTTCTTT

D: -
length: 13
size: once
V: TRBV9
J: TRBJ1-5
CDR3: CASSPRGSQPQHF
DNA: TGTGCCAGCAGCCCACGGGGTAGTCAGCCCCAGCATTTT

D: -
length: 15
size: -
V: TRBV6-5
J: TRBJ1-1
CDR3: CASSYPKLPNTEAFF
DNA: TGTGCCAGCAGTTACCCTAAACTCCCGAACACTGAAGCTTTCTTT

D: TRBD1
length: 15
size: -
V: TRBV5-1
J: TRBJ1-1
CDR3: CASSASGQGNAEAFF
DNA: TGCGCCAGCAGCGCCTCGGGACAGGGGAACGCTGAAGCTTTCTTT